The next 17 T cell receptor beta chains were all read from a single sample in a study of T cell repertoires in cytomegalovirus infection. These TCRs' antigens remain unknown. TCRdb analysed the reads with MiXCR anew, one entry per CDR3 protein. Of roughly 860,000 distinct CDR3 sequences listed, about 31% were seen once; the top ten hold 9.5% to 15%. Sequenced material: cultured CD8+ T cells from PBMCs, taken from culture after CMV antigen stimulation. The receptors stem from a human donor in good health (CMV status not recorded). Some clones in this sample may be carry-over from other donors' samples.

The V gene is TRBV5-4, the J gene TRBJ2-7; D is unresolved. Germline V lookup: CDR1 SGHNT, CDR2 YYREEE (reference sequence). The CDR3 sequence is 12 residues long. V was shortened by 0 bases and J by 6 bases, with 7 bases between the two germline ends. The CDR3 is CASSLGSSEQYV. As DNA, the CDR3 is TGTGCCAGCAGCTTGGGGTCATCCGAGCAGTACGTC.

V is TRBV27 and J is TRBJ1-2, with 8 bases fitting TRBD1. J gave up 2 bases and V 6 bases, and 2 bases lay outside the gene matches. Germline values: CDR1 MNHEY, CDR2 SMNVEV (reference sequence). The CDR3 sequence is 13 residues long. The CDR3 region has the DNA TGTGCCAGCAGGACAGGGGCGAACTATGGCTACACCTTC. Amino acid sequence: CASRTGANYGYTF.

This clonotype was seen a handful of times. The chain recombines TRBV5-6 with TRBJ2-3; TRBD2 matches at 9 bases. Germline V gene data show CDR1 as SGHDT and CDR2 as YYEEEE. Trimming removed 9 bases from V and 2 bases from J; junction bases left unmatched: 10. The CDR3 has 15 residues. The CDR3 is CANRAVAGATDTQYF. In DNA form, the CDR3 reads TGTGCCAACAGAGCGGTAGCGGGGGCCACAGATACGCAGTATTTT. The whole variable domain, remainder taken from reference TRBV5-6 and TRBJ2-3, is DAGVTQSPTHLIKTRGQQVTLRCSPKSGHDTVSWYQQALGQGPQFIFQYYEEEERQRGNFPDRFSGHQFPNYSSELNVNALLLGDSALYLCANRAVAGATDTQYFGPGTRLTVL.

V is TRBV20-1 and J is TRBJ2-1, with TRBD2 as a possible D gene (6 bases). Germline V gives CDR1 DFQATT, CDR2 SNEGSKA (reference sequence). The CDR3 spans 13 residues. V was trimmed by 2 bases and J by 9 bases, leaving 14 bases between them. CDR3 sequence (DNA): TGCAGTGCTAGAAGGCAGGGAGGCACTGAGCAGTTCTTC. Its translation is CSARRQGGTEQFF.

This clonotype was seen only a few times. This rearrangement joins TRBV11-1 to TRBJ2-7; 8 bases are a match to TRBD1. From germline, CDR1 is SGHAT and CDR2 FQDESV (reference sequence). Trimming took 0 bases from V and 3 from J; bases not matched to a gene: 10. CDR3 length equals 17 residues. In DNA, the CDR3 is TGTGCCAGCAGCTTAGCCTCGGGGGACAGGCCATACTACGAGCAGTACTTC. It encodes CASSLASGDRPYYEQYF.

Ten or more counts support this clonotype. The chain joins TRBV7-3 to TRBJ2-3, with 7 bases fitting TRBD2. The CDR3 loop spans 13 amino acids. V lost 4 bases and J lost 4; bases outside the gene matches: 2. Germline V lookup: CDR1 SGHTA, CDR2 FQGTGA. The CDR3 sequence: CASSWGGADTQYF. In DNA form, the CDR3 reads TGTGCCAGCAGCTGGGGAGGGGCAGATACGCAGTATTTT.

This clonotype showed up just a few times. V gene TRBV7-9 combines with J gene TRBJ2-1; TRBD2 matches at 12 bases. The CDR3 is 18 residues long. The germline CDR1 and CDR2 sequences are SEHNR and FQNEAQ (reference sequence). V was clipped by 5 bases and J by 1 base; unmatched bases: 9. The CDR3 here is CASSPTSGGKRSYNEQFF. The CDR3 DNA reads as TGTGCCAGCAGCCCTACTAGCGGGGGGAAGAGGTCCTACAATGAGCAGTTCTTC.

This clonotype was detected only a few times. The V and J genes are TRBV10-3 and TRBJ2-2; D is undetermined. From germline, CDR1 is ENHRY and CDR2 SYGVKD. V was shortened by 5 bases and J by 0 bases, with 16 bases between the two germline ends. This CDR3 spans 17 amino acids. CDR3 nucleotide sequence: TGTGCCATCAGTTCCCATACCCGGGCAACGAACACCGGGGAGCTGTTTTTT. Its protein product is CAISSHTRATNTGELFF.

CDR3 region: CASSSGGPGTGMVVGWPLHF. CDR3 nucleotide sequence: TGTGCCAGCAGTTCAGGGGGGCCCGGGACAGGGATGGTGGTGGGTTGGCCCCTCCACTTT. This chain joins TRBV27 and TRBJ1-6, with 9 bases that match TRBD1. The CDR3 contains 20 residues. V lost 4 bases and J lost 13; bases outside the gene matches: 26. CDR1 is MNHEY, CDR2 SMNVEV, per germline (reference sequence).

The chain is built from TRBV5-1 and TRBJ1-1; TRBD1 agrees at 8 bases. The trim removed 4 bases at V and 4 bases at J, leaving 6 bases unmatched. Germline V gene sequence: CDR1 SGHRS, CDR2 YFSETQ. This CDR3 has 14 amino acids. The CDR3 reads CASSKGQAPTEAFF. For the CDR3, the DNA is TGCGCCAGCAGCAAGGGACAGGCTCCCACTGAAGCTTTCTTT.

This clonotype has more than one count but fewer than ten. The CDR3 DNA reads as TGTGCCAGCAGTTACACGGACCGAATCGGCGAGCAGTACTTC. Translating it yields CASSYTDRIGEQYF. The rearrangement joins TRBV6-6 to TRBJ2-7; D gene uncertain. V lost 2 bases, J lost 6 bases, and 14 bases lay in between. Germline lookup yields CDR1 MNHNY and CDR2 SVGAGI (reference sequence). This CDR3 has 14 residues.

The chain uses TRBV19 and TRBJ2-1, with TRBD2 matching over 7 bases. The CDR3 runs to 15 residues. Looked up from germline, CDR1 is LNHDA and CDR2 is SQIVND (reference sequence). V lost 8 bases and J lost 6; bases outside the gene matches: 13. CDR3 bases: TGTGCCAGTCACCCGGGTAGCGGGTTTTCCAATGAGCAGTTCTTC. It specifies CASHPGSGFSNEQFF.

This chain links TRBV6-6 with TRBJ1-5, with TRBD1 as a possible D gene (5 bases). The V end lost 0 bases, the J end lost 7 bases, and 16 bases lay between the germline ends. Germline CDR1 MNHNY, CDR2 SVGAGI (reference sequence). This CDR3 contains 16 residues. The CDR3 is CASSYSSLGRDQPQHF. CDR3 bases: TGTGCCAGCAGTTACTCGTCTTTGGGACGGGACCAGCCCCAGCATTTT.

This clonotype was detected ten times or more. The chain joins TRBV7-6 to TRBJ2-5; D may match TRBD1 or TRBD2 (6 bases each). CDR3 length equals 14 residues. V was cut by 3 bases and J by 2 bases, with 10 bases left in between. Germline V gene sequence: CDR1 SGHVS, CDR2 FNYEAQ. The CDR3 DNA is TGTGCCAGCAGCTTGGTAGGGGGGCAAGAGACCCAGTACTTC. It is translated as CASSLVGGQETQYF. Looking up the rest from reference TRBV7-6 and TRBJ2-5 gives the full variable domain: GAGVSQSPRYKVTKRGQDVALRCDPISGHVSLYWYRQALGQGPEFLTYFNYEAQQDKSGLPNDRFSAERPEGSISTLTIQRTEQRDSAMYRCASSLVGGQETQYFGPGTRLLVL.

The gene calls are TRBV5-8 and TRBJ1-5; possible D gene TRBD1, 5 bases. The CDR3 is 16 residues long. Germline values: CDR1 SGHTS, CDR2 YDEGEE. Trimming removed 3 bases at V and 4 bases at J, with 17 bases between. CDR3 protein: CASSSYGGGTNQPQHF. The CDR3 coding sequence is TGTGCCAGCAGCTCGTATGGGGGGGGGACGAATCAGCCCCAGCATTTT.

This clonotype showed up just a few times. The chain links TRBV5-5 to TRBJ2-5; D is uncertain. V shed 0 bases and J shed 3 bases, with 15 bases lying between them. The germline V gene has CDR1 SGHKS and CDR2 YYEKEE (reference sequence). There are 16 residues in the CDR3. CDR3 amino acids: CASSLAVKVRKETQYF. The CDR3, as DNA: TGTGCCAGCAGCTTGGCCGTTAAGGTCCGGAAAGAGACCCAGTACTTC.

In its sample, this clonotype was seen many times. The CDR3 nucleotides are TGTGCCAGCAGCTTAGGTGGACAGGGGCCCCTCTACGAGCAGTACTTC. As protein: CASSLGGQGPLYEQYF. The rearrangement uses TRBV7-8 and TRBJ2-7; 9 nucleotides align to TRBD1. Germline values: CDR1 SGHVS, CDR2 FQNEAQ. The junction had 7 bases not matched to a gene; V was cut back by 1 base and J by 3 bases. The length of the CDR3 is 16 residues.